This note documents a single TCR beta chain sequence. What it binds is not known. J lost 0 bases, V lost 2 bases, and 3 bases had no gene match. This CDR3 is 15 amino acids long. CDR1 and CDR2 from the germline V gene are MNHEY and SVGAGI. This sample stems from a study of cytomegalovirus exposure and HLA in healthy donors. About the research overall: Around 78 million unique TCRs, all from HLA-typed donors, were included in an early release of the data. Study-wide findings and caveats: Cytomegalovirus-associated status was assigned to about 180 TCR beta chains. Later analysis indicated greater clonal expansion among HLA-associated TCR beta chains than among equally common other chains.

PCR involved 60 Vbeta and 13 Jbeta primers. The table came from immunoSEQ multiplex PCR; TCRdb's copy has only in-frame clones and leaves some out. The sample lists around 90,000 clones, roughly 67% occurring once. Healthy bone marrow donors supplied every sample. This clonotype was obtained from a woman in her 50s in good health and CMV-seropositive. What was sequenced was PBMCs. The chain combines TRBV6-5 with TRBJ2-7, with 8 bases that match TRBD2. CDR3 DNA sequence: TGTGCCAGCAGTTACCAGCGGGGGTCCTCCTACGAGCAGTACTTC. It encodes CASSYQRGSSYEQYF.